One sample yielded the 17 T cell receptor beta chains listed below, sequenced in a study of cytomegalovirus exposure and HLA in healthy donors. Data came from immunoSEQ multiplex PCR; TCRdb stores just in-frame clones and leaves some out. The table has about 110,000 clones, around 89% seen once. The specimen sequenced was PBMCs. The source is a young woman in good health and CMV-seropositive.

This chain links TRBV27 with TRBJ1-2; the match to TRBD1 covers 9 bases. CDR1 is MNHEY and CDR2 is SMNVEV in the germline V gene (reference sequence). The CDR3 is made up of 18 amino acids. With 11 bases clipped from V and 2 bases from J, the junction kept 21 bases outside the gene matches. CDR3 protein: CAPDRTGDKGIENYGYTF. The CDR3 nucleotides are TGTGCCCCAGACCGGACAGGGGATAAAGGTATTGAAAACTATGGCTACACCTTC.

This clone was counted once. V is TRBV7-9 and J is TRBJ1-2, with TRBD1 matching 7 bases. Losses at the gene ends were 5 bases for V and 2 bases for J; bases not matched to a gene: 11. This CDR3 has 16 amino acids. Looked up from germline, CDR1 is SEHNR and CDR2 is FQNEAQ (reference sequence). The CDR3 DNA reads as TGTGCCAGCAGCCAATGGTCGGACAGGCAAAACTATGGCTACACCTTC. Translated, it gives CASSQWSDRQNYGYTF.

CDR3 residues: CAPPLPGGSRDEQYF. The CDR3 DNA reads TGTGCCCCCCCGCTTCCGGGGGGCAGTCGCGACGAGCAGTACTTC. The gene calls are TRBV19 and TRBJ2-7; a weak D match, TRBD2 (7 bases). CDR1 is LNHDA, CDR2 SQIVND, per germline (reference sequence). Trimming shortened V by 11 bases and J by 5 bases, and 25 bases separated the two germline ends. This CDR3 spans 15 amino acids.

The chain links TRBV28 to TRBJ1-6; the D gene is possibly TRBD1 (5 bases). Looked up from germline, CDR1 is MDHEN and CDR2 is SYDVKM. Trimming took off 6 bases at V and 7 bases at J, with 13 bases between the two ends. The CDR3 is 14 residues long. The CDR3 sequence: CASRVQGGNSPLHF. CDR3 sequence (DNA): TGTGCCAGCAGAGTCCAGGGTGGCAATTCACCCCTCCACTTT.

The rearrangement links TRBV7-9 to TRBJ2-2; 8 bases are shared with TRBD1. The germline V gene has CDR1 SEHNR and CDR2 FQNEAQ (reference sequence). The CDR3 has 16 amino acids. The ends lost 5 bases at V and 4 bases at J; junction bases unmatched: 9. CDR3 protein: CASSPYRTGITGELFF. The CDR3 DNA reads as TGTGCCAGCAGCCCATACCGGACAGGGATCACCGGGGAGCTGTTTTTT.

The chain carries TRBV7-9 and TRBJ2-7; 7 bases match TRBD1. This CDR3 spans 15 amino acids. Per the germline V gene, CDR1 is SEHNR and CDR2 is FQNEAQ (reference sequence). Trimming cost V 4 bases and J 4 bases; bases outside gene matches: 10. The CDR3 loop reads CASSSDRERTYEQYV. The CDR3 coding sequence is TGTGCCAGCAGCTCTGACAGGGAGAGGACTTACGAGCAGTACGTC.

The chain recombines TRBV28 with TRBJ1-1; tentative D call: TRBD1 (6 bases). Between the trimmed V and J ends, which lost 6 bases and 10 bases, there was a span of 21 bases. CDR3 length equals 14 residues. Looked up from germline, CDR1 is MDHEN and CDR2 is SYDVKM. The chain's CDR3 is CASRPRGGFLGAFF. The CDR3 coding sequence is TGTGCCAGCAGGCCCAGGGGCGGATTTCTGGGAGCTTTCTTT.

The chain combines TRBV7-2 with TRBJ1-5; D is uncertain. V was shortened by 1 base and J by 6 bases, with 4 bases between the two germline ends. The CDR3 sequence is 12 residues long. CDR1 is SGHTA and CDR2 is FQGNSA in the germline V gene. CDR3 region: CASSLDLQPQHF. CDR3 nucleotides: TGTGCCAGCAGCTTAGATCTTCAGCCCCAGCATTTT.

The rearrangement links TRBV29-1 to TRBJ2-7, with TRBD1 matching over 7 bases. Germline values: CDR1 SQVTM, CDR2 ANQGSEA. Germline trimming cut 6 bases from V and 4 bases from J; bases unmatched to any gene: 9. CDR3 size: 13 residues. CDR3 sequence: CSVSGGSRYEQYF. The CDR3 DNA reads TGCAGCGTCTCAGGGGGTTCCAGGTACGAGCAGTACTTC.

The J gene is TRBJ2-3, the V gene TRBV9; 12 nucleotides match TRBD2. The CDR3 extends over 17 amino acids. Unmatched junction bases numbered 6, after V lost 2 bases and J lost 2 bases. Germline CDR1 is SGDLS and CDR2 is YYNGEE. CDR3 nucleotide sequence: TGTGCCAGCAGCGTCGGACTAGCGGGGACTTTCACAGATACGCAGTATTTT. Amino acids: CASSVGLAGTFTDTQYF.

The genes are TRBV6-5 and TRBJ1-2, with D tentatively TRBD1 (6 bases). Germline CDR1 MNHEY, CDR2 SVGAGI. The CDR3 covers 13 residues. The V end was cut by 8 bases, the J end by 8 bases, with 18 bases between. DNA of the CDR3: TGTGCCAGCGGGGGGGGCAGTCTGCGGGGCTACACCTTC. It encodes CASGGGSLRGYTF.

This clone was detected only a few times. The chain couples TRBV6-5 to TRBJ1-6, with 9 bases matching TRBD1. CDR1 is MNHEY, CDR2 SVGAGI, per germline. The trim removed 3 bases at V and 4 bases at J, leaving 4 bases unmatched. The CDR3 spans 16 residues. The CDR3 region has the DNA TGTGCCAGCAGTTATAGGACAGGGGCATATAATTCACCCCTCCACTTT. Its translation is CASSYRTGAYNSPLHF.

The chain has TRBV28 and TRBJ2-5; no clear D gene. Trimming shortened V by 6 bases and J by 4 bases, and 15 bases separated the two germline ends. This CDR3 contains 14 residues. In germline, CDR1 is MDHEN, CDR2 SYDVKM. The DNA of the CDR3 is TGTGCCAGCAGATCGCATCCTCTAACAGAGACCCAGTACTTC. Residues: CASRSHPLTETQYF.

The chain recombines TRBV19 with TRBJ2-1; D remains unclear. This CDR3 comprises 14 residues. The germline gives CDR1 LNHDA, CDR2 SQIVND (reference sequence). The V end was cut by 6 bases, the J end by 7 bases, with 16 bases between. The CDR3 region is CASSRFSSRNEQFF. The CDR3 nucleotides are TGTGCCAGTAGCCGCTTTTCTAGTAGAAATGAGCAGTTCTTC.

V usage is TRBV18 and J usage is TRBJ1-3, with D possibly TRBD1 on 5 matching bases. Trimming shortened V by 5 bases and J by 4 bases, and 15 bases separated the two germline ends. This CDR3 region has 15 residues. CDR1 and CDR2 (germline): KGHSH, LQKENI. In DNA, the CDR3 is TGTGCCAGCTCAACGCAGGGATCCCTCGGAAACACCATATATTTT. The encoded protein is CASSTQGSLGNTIYF.

This clone was picked up a small number of times. The chain uses TRBV11-2 and TRBJ1-5; the D is unclear. The CDR3 length is 16 residues. The germline gives CDR1 SGHAT, CDR2 FQNNGV. Trimming stripped 5 bases from V and 6 bases from J, with 20 bases between. CDR3 amino acids: CASSPRVGGVGQPQHF. CDR3 DNA sequence: TGTGCCAGCAGCCCCCGGGTTGGAGGAGTCGGTCAGCCCCAGCATTTT.

The chain is built from TRBV21-1 and TRBJ1-5; the table's TRBD1 call for D was not verified on the DNA. TRBV21-1 is given as a pseudogene. The CDR3 runs to 18 residues. CDR3 sequence (DNA): TGTGCCAGCAGCGCCCCGGGACAGGGCCCGAAGGGCAATCAGCCCCAGCATTTT. Translated, it gives CASSAPGQGPKGNQPQHF.